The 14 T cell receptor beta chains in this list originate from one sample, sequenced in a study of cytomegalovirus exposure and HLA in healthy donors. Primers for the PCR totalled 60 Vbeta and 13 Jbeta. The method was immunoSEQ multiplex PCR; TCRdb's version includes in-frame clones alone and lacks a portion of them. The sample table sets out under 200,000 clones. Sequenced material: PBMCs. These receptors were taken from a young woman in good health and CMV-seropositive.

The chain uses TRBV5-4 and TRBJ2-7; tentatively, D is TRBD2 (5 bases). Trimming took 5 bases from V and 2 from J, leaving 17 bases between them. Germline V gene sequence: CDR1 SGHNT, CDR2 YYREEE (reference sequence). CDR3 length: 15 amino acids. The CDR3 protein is CASSPPGREAYEQYF. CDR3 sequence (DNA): TGTGCCAGCAGTCCCCCGGGGAGAGAGGCCTACGAGCAGTACTTC.

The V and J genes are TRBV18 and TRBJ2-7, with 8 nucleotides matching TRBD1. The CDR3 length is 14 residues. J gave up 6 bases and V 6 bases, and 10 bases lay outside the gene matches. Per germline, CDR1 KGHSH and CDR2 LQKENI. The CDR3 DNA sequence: TGTGCCAGCTCTCTAGAGGGACAGGCCGGCGAGCAGTACTTC. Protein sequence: CASSLEGQAGEQYF.

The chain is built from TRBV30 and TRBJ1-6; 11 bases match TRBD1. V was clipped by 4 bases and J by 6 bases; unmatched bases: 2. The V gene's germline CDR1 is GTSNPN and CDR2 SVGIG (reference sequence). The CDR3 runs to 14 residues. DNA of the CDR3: TGTGCCTGGAAGGACAGGGGGCTTAATTCACCCCTCCACTTT. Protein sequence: CAWKDRGLNSPLHF.

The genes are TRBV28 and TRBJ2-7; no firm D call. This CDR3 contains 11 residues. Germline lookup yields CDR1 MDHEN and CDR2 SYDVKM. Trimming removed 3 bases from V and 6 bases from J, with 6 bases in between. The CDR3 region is CASSLGSEQYF. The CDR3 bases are TGTGCCAGCAGTTTGGGCAGCGAGCAGTACTTC.

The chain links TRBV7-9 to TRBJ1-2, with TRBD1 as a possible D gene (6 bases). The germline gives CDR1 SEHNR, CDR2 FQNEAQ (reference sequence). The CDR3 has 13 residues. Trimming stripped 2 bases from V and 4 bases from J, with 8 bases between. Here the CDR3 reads CASSLSGVYGYTF. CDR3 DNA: TGTGCCAGCAGCTTATCAGGGGTCTATGGCTACACCTTC.

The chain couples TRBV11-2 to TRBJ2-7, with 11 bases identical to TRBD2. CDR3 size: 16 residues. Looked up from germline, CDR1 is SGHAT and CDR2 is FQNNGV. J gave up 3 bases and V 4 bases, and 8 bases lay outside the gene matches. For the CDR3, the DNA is TGTGCCAGCAGCTCCACACTAGCGGGGGATATCTACGAGCAGTACTTC. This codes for CASSSTLAGDIYEQYF. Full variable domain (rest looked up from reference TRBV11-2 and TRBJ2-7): EAGVAQSPRYKIIEKRQSVAFWCNPISGHATLYWYQQILGQGPKLLIQFQNNGVVDDSQLPKDRFSAERLKGVDSTLKIQPAKLEDSAVYLCASSSTLAGDIYEQYFGPGTRLTVT.

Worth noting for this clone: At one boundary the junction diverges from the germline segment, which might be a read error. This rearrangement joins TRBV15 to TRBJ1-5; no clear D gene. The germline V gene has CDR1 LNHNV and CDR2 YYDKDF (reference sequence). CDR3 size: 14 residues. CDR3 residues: CATSGDGVRQPQHF. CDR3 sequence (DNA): TGTGCCACCAGCGGAGACGGGGTGCGGCAGCCCCAGCATTTT.

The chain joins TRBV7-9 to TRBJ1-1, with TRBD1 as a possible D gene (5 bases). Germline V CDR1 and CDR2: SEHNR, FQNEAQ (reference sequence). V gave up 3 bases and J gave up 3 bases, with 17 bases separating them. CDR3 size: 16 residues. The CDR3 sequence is CASSFGFWGGDTEAFF. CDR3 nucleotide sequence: TGTGCCAGCAGCTTTGGGTTCTGGGGAGGGGACACTGAAGCTTTCTTT.

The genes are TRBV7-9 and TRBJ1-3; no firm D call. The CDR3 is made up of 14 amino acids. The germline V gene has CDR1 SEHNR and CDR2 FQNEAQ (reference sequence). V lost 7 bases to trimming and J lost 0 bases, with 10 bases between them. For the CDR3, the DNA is TGTGCCAGCACAAGCAGGAACTCTGGAAACACCATATATTTT. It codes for CASTSRNSGNTIYF.

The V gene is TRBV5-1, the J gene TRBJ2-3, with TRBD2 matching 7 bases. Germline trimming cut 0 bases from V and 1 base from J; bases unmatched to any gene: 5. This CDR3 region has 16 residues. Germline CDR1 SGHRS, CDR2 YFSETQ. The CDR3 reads CASSLGVLAGTDTQYF. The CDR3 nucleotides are TGCGCCAGCAGCTTGGGCGTCCTAGCGGGCACAGATACGCAGTATTTT.

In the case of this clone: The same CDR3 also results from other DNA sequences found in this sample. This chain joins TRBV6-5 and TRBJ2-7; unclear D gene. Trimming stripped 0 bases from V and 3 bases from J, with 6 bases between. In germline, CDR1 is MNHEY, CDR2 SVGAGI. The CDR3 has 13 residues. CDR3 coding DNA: TGTGCCAGCAGTTACTCGTCTAGCTACGAGCAGTACTTC. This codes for CASSYSSSYEQYF.

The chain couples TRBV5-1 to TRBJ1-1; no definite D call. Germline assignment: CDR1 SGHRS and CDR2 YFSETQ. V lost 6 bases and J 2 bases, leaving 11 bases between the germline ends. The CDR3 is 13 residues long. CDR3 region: CASNPGDNTEAFF. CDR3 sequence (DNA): TGCGCCAGCAACCCGGGAGACAACACTGAAGCTTTCTTT.

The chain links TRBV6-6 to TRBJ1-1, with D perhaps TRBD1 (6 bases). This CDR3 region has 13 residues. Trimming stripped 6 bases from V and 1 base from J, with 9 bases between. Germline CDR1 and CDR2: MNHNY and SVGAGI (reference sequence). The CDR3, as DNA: TGTGCCAGCAGCCTGACAGGGAACACTGAAGCTTTCTTT. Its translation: CASSLTGNTEAFF.

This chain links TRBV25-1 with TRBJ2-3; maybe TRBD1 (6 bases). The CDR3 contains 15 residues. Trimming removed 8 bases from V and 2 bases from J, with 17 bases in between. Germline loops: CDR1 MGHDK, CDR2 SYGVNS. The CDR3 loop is CASSAGTIVTDTQYF. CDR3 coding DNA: TGTGCCAGCTCCGCCGGGACAATAGTCACAGATACGCAGTATTTT.